This TCR beta chain is from a study of shared clonotypes between healthy human individuals (dated by TCRdb to the early 2020s). The study in broad terms: The cohort comprised a couple of women and three men aged 18 to 49 years. Per donor, three plates each were used for CD4 naive and CD4 memory, two for CD8 naive, and one for CD8 memory. The study deeply sequenced blood TCR repertoires of about five healthy adults to estimate repertoire size and the extent of clonotype sharing between individuals. To increase sequencing depth and limit assay-specific biases, TCR repertoire library preparation and sequencing were carried out by different laboratories using diverse techniques. Each donor's leukapheresis produced roughly between about 0.9 and 9.5 billion PBMCs.

Study-wide findings and limitations: Because the study included only a small number of donors, the genetic and exposure-history diversity represented was limited. Larger estimated clonotype richness was generally found for naive subsets than for memory subsets. Pairwise subsampling indicated that sequencing depth was expected to affect the degree of clonotype sharing among donors. Compared with non-shared clonotypes, the clonotypes found in all four sorted-subset donors had higher generation probabilities. Rarefaction of sorted-subset datasets indicated incomplete sequencing despite the large sequencing depth. Sampling was restricted to blood, and TCR repertoires in tissue are likely to differ from TCR repertoires in blood. About 5% of naive CD4, 3% to 4% of naive CD8, 2.3% of memory CD4, and 0.4% of memory CD8 clonotypes were shared across a few donors.

CD8 naive samples were CD45RO-negative cells positively selected for CCR7, giving a CD45RA+CCR7+ population that excluded TemRA cells. The donors were healthy, HIV-negative adults who had no recently reported acute infections or vaccinations. Every donor was a Caucasian adult living in Nashville, Tennessee, USA. Blood was collected by leukapheresis, and PBMCs were isolated by Ficoll-Histopaque density gradient centrifugation and then cryopreserved in liquid nitrogen vapor phase. Purity and quantity of every magnetically sorted T cell population were checked by analytical flow cytometry. Each sorted fraction had its genomic DNA isolated and then quantified by UV absorbance on a Nanodrop 2000c. A word on this clone: Its target antigen remains unknown. Qualities for individual bases were not recorded, and no much larger clone is one base off.

TCR CDR3 regions were amplified from genomic DNA by multiplex PCR using the deep immunoSEQ assay. For each cell subset, the extracted genomic DNA was distributed evenly across all wells of several immunoSEQ 96-well plates, and each plate served as one replicate. For sorted subsets, each replicate PCR was loaded with 200 ng genomic DNA, equivalent to approximately 27,000 T cell genomes. Purified libraries were measured with a Qubit 3.0 fluorometer, size-checked on a Bioanalyzer 2100, and measured again with the KAPA Library Quantification kit. Each immunoSEQ 96-well plate was sequenced on its own single-read 150-cycle Illumina NextSeq 550 flow cell. The study's own analysis went as follows. The immunoSEQ output contained only junctional sequences without quality scores, so filtering could not match that applied to full-length reads. Sequences were annotated with PyIR, a Python wrapper for IgBLAST v1.9, and V/J genes and CDR3 were assigned using IMGT germline references. Reads were removed for weak V/J assignments (E-value above 1e-6), missing CDR3, stop codons, out-of-frame junctions, or ambiguous translated residues. V3J clonotypes were defined as sequences sharing an identical inferred V gene, J gene, and CDR3 amino acid sequence. Percentage overlap between repertoires was calculated by dividing the number of shared unique clonotypes by the size of the smaller repertoire. Repertoire richness was assessed with RTK rarefaction, the Chao1 estimator, and Recon v2.1 estimates of unobserved clonotypes. Generation probabilities for all TCRbeta clonotypes obtained by the gDNA method from a handful of donors were computed using OLGA. The source is immuneACCESS, and TCRdb retained only in-frame sequences with V and J called. Part of the clones is not carried over; for the studies checked, unresolved V genes explain less than half of this, and the remainder is unexplained. V, J and clone size derive from that table, while D and trimming were established from the DNA sequence. The sample table shows around 1,900,000 clones, and just under 95% are seen once. Of the sample, around 1.8% is held by the ten largest clones.

The sequence was obtained from a young man in good health. Some clones in this sample may be carry-over from other donors' samples. The sequenced material came from naive CD8+ T cells from PBMCs. This sample's cell subset or site label indicates: CD45RA+CCR7+.

DNA sequence: TGCAGCGTTGAGGGGTGGACAGCTAGCACAGATACGCAGTATTTT. Translated, it gives CSVEGWTASTDTQYF. This receptor chain uses TRBV29-1 and TRBJ2-3; D gene: possibly TRBD1, on 6 matching bases. The germline V gene supplies CDR1 SQVTM and CDR2 ANQGSEA. The V end loses 3 bases and the J end loses 0 bases, and a stretch of 13 bases separates them. The CDR3 sequence holds 15 residues, the cysteine and phenylalanine included. Kept here is only the CDR3 DNA, which spans 45 bases and is read in frame from base 1.